The T cell receptor beta chain under discussion was sequenced for a study of Graves' ophthalmopathy and Graves' hyperthyroidism. RNA transcripts were the template, and TCR beta CDR3 regions were amplified from them. Second-round multiplex PCR came after a first-round RT-PCR that employed HTBI primers. Using its own MiXCR run on the multiplex PCR reads, TCRdb lists one record per CDR3 protein. The sample shows 500,000 to 800,000 distinct CDR3 sequences, under 50% of them seen only once. With regard to this clonotype: Its antigen is unknown.

CDR1 and CDR2 from the germline V gene are SNHLY and FYNNEI. This CDR3 has 14 residues. The ends were cut back, 5 bases at V and 6 bases at J, with 16 bases in the middle. Moderate-to-severe activity, CAS ≥3, NOSPECS ≥4 and duration under 3 months were recorded for donors with ophthalmopathy. What supplied the PBMCs was roughly 9.7 ml of fresh peripheral blood. Study results and limitations: The model achieved about 67% sensitivity and less than 85% specificity for ophthalmopathy progression.

The TCR was taken from an adult man with Graves' ophthalmopathy. The sequenced sample was peripheral blood. The chain carries TRBV2 and TRBJ1-2; D may be TRBD1 (6 bases). For the CDR3, the DNA is TGTGCCAGCAGTACCACAGGGAGAGAGGATGGCTACACCTTC. This translates into CASSTTGREDGYTF.